The next 16 T cell receptor beta chains were all read from a single sample in a study of cytomegalovirus exposure and HLA in healthy donors. Primers for the PCR totalled 60 Vbeta and 13 Jbeta. Profiling relied on immunoSEQ multiplex PCR, and the TCRdb table lists in-frame clones only, not all of them. The sample comprises some 200,000 clones, 75% to 85% of which are singletons, and 2% to 2.5% rests with the top ten. Sequencing used PBMCs. The receptors stem from a woman aged 25 to 39 in good health and CMV-seronegative.

The chain employs TRBV10-3 and TRBJ1-5; D is undetermined. From germline, CDR1 is ENHRY and CDR2 SYGVKD. This CDR3 is built from 14 residues. Trimming took 0 bases from V and 4 from J, leaving 7 bases between them. The CDR3 DNA sequence: TGTGCCATCAGTGAGTCCACTTATAATCAGCCCCAGCATTTT. Amino acids: CAISESTYNQPQHF.

This chain links TRBV28 with TRBJ1-5; 9 nucleotides match TRBD1. The CDR3 is made up of 15 amino acids. V was pared by 4 bases and J by 0 bases, with 1 base of the junction left unmatched. Per the germline V gene, CDR1 is MDHEN and CDR2 is SYDVKM. The CDR3 sequence is CASSSGQGSNQPQHF. CDR3 sequence (DNA): TGTGCCAGCAGTTCGGGACAGGGTAGCAATCAGCCCCAGCATTTT.

The V gene is TRBV4-3, the J gene TRBJ2-5; 10 positions match TRBD1. The CDR3 runs 17 residues. V lost 0 bases and J lost 7; bases outside the gene matches: 11. The germline V gene has CDR1 LGHNA and CDR2 YSLEER. The CDR3 region is CASSQDLYGTGVGTQYF. CDR3 DNA: TGCGCCAGCAGCCAAGATCTTTATGGGACAGGGGTTGGGACCCAGTACTTC.

The rearrangement links TRBV27 to TRBJ2-1, with TRBD2 identical over 16 bases. Germline V gene sequence: CDR1 MNHEY, CDR2 SMNVEV (reference sequence). Trimming at V came to 2 bases and at J to 9 bases, leaving 16 bases not matched to a gene. This CDR3 has 20 residues. This CDR3 reads CASSLRGTGTSGRALFEQFF. The CDR3 DNA sequence: TGTGCCAGCAGTTTACGCGGAACCGGGACTAGCGGGAGGGCCCTCTTTGAGCAGTTCTTC.

V is TRBV13 and J is TRBJ2-1; 12 bases map to TRBD2. Germline loops: CDR1 PRHDT, CDR2 FYEKMQ (reference sequence). This CDR3 has 19 amino acids. V trimming: 5 bases; J trimming: 0 bases; junction bases outside the gene matches: 11. CDR3 sequence (DNA): TGTGCCAGCAGCCCGATGGGACTAGCGGGCCGAAGCTCCTACAATGAGCAGTTCTTC. This codes for CASSPMGLAGRSSYNEQFF. The variable domain in full, completed from reference TRBV13 and TRBJ2-1, reads AAGVIQSPRHLIKEKRETATLKCYPIPRHDTVYWYQQGPGQDPQFLISFYEKMQSDKGSIPDRFSAQQFSDYHSELNMSSLELGDSALYFCASSPMGLAGRSSYNEQFFGPGTRLTVL.

The sample holds one count of this clone. One junction end disagrees with the germline gene, perhaps due to a read error. The chain carries TRBV7-9 and TRBJ2-1; no clear D. The CDR3 runs to 15 residues. Germline V gene sequence: CDR1 SEHNR, CDR2 FQNEAQ (reference sequence). The CDR3 DNA follows: TGTTCCAGCAGCTTAGGATTAGTTTCAGGTGATGAGCAGTTCTTC. Protein sequence: CSSSLGLVSGDEQFF.

The chain employs TRBV5-5 and TRBJ2-7; TRBD2 matches at 10 bases. The CDR3 length is 16 residues. The germline V gene has CDR1 SGHKS and CDR2 YYEKEE (reference sequence). V lost 1 base and J lost 3; bases outside the gene matches: 7. The DNA of the CDR3 is TGTGCCAGCAGCTTGAGGGGAAGGACTAGCGGCTACGAGCAGTACTTC. It is translated as CASSLRGRTSGYEQYF.

The genes are TRBV5-1 and TRBJ2-5; 11 bases align to TRBD1. Matching the DNA end better, TRBJ2-7 makes the J call doubtful. The germline V gene has CDR1 SGHRS and CDR2 YFSETQ. The CDR3 extends over 14 amino acids. The CDR3 sequence is CASRPGTGGYEQYF. For the CDR3, the DNA is TGCGCCAGCAGACCCGGGACAGGGGGATACGAGCAGTACTTC.

The chain is built from TRBV5-1 and TRBJ2-7, with 8 bases aligning to TRBD2. The ends lost 7 bases at V and 6 bases at J; junction bases unmatched: 24. There are 18 residues in the CDR3. The germline V gene encodes CDR1 SGHRS and CDR2 YFSETQ. CDR3 protein: CASGSNTGGRGGVLEQYF. CDR3 DNA: TGCGCCAGCGGATCTAATACGGGAGGGCGTGGTGGCGTCCTCGAGCAGTACTTC. The complete variable domain, with remaining parts taken from reference TRBV5-1 and TRBJ2-7, reads KAGVTQTPRYLIKTRGQQVTLSCSPISGHRSVSWYQQTPGQGLQFLFEYFSETQRNKGNFPGRFSGRQFSNSRSEMNVSTLELGDSALYLCASGSNTGGRGGVLEQYFGPGTRLTVT.

J is TRBJ1-1 and V is TRBV29-1; 11 bases are a match to TRBD1. From germline, CDR1 is SQVTM and CDR2 ANQGSEA. The CDR3 length is 13 residues. J lost 4 bases, V lost 6 bases, and 4 bases had no gene match. The chain's CDR3 is CSVGDRGSTEAFF. Here the CDR3 DNA reads TGCAGCGTCGGGGACAGGGGGTCCACTGAAGCTTTCTTT. Full variable domain (rest looked up from reference TRBV29-1 and TRBJ1-1): SAVISQKPSRDICQRGTSLTIQCQVDSQVTMMFWYRQQPGQSLTLIATANQGSEATYESGFVIDKFPISRPNLTFSTLTVSNMSPEDSSIYLCSVGDRGSTEAFFGQGTRLTVV.

V is TRBV2 and J is TRBJ2-6, with unresolved D. The germline V and J ends were trimmed by 4 bases and 4 bases, with 11 bases remaining between them. Germline-derived CDR1 and CDR2 are SNHLY and FYNNEI. The CDR3 is 15 amino acids. The CDR3 region is CASSGLVAGANVLTF. The CDR3 region has the DNA TGTGCCAGCAGTGGGCTGGTTGCCGGGGCCAACGTCCTGACTTTC.

V is TRBV11-2 and J is TRBJ2-7; D is unclear. The V end was cut by 5 bases, the J end by 7 bases, with 6 bases between. CDR3 length: 10 residues. Germline assignment: CDR1 SGHAT and CDR2 FQNNGV. The CDR3 nucleotides read TGTGCCAGCAGCCAACGGGAGCAGTACTTC. Its protein is CASSQREQYF.

This clone was seen just once. A junction boundary mismatches the germline segment, possibly from a read error. The chain has TRBV5-5 and TRBJ2-4; TRBD1 is a possible D gene (5 bases). Per germline, CDR1 SGHKS and CDR2 YYEKEE (reference sequence). The CDR3 length is 17 residues. The CDR3 loop is CASSLTEVRPGANSQYF. The CDR3, as DNA: TGTGCCAGCAGCTTGACAGAGGTTCGGCCTGGGGCGAACAGTCAGTACTTC.

The chain has TRBV19 and TRBJ1-3, with unresolved D. This CDR3 region has 12 residues. Germline V gene sequence: CDR1 LNHDA, CDR2 SQIVND (reference sequence). The V and J ends lost 3 bases and 8 bases respectively, with 8 bases between them. Here the CDR3 reads CASSMRGDTIYF. The CDR3 DNA follows: TGTGCCAGTAGTATGCGTGGTGACACCATATATTTT.

The chain employs TRBV5-1 and TRBJ2-3; TRBD2 matches 11 bases. CDR1 and CDR2 from the germline V gene are SGHRS and YFSETQ. This CDR3 is built from 16 residues. V shed 3 bases, J shed 4 bases, and the junction held 7 bases outside the gene matches. CDR3 in amino acids: CASSSSYSGGADTQYF. CDR3 coding DNA: TGCGCCAGCAGCTCGAGCTATAGCGGGGGGGCAGATACGCAGTATTTT. Combining the CDR3 with reference TRBV5-1 and TRBJ2-3 gives the whole variable domain KAGVTQTPRYLIKTRGQQVTLSCSPISGHRSVSWYQQTPGQGLQFLFEYFSETQRNKGNFPGRFSGRQFSNSRSEMNVSTLELGDSALYLCASSSSYSGGADTQYFGPGTRLTVL.

The rearrangement links TRBV28 to TRBJ2-1; D uncertain. Trimming removed 7 bases from V and 0 bases from J, with 10 bases in between. There are 14 residues in the CDR3. CDR1 is MDHEN, CDR2 SYDVKM, per germline. CDR3 sequence (DNA): TGTGCCAGCATTTTGTCCTACTCCTACAATGAGCAGTTCTTC. This gives the protein CASILSYSYNEQFF.